The subject of this entry is one T cell receptor (beta chain). Germline V gene sequence: CDR1 SGHNT, CDR2 YYREEE (reference sequence). This CDR3 region has 14 residues. V lost 1 base to trimming and J lost 2 bases, with 9 bases between them. The source of the sample is a study of T cell changes during pregnancy in multiple sclerosis. Assay used: immunoSEQ multiplex PCR; TCRdb lists only in-frame clones, some missing. The profile shows about 38,000 clones, 91% of them singletons. The clonotype comes from a female donor with multiple sclerosis, enrolled in a pregnancy study. This chain links TRBV5-4 with TRBJ1-2, with D possibly matching TRBD1 (5 bases). The sequencing used CD8+ T cells from peripheral blood mononuclear cells, collected after pregnancy. CDR3 DNA: TGTGCCAGCAGCTTGTCGACAGCAAACTATGGCTACACCTTC. The encoded protein is CASSLSTANYGYTF.